This TCR beta chain came from a study of cytotoxic CD8 clonotypes in ibrutinib-treated CLL. Study outcomes and limitations: Ibrutinib response saw clonality rise, and progression saw it return toward baseline. Public clonotypes, an uncommon group, contracted or remained stable on treatment.

Depths of 1 in 200,000 to 1 in 1 million T cells were the sequencing target. Profiled with immunoSEQ multiplex PCR; TCRdb holds only in-frame clones, not every one. The sample lists about 150,000 clones, about three quarters occurring once. Germline V lookup: CDR1 MGHRA, CDR2 YSYEKL. V was pared by 0 bases and J by 2 bases, with 4 bases of the junction left unmatched. This CDR3 comprises 16 residues. TCR beta library input comprised around 1.9 micrograms of genomic DNA from cryopreserved PBMCs. In regard to this clone: Its antigen remains unknown.

V gene TRBV4-1 combines with J gene TRBJ2-1; 7 nucleotides match TRBD2. The origin of this receptor is a human donor with chronic lymphocytic leukemia. The sample in question was PBMCs, obtained after 24 months of ibrutinib treatment. CDR3 DNA sequence: TGCGCCAGCAGCCAAGATTGGGGGGGGGCCTACAATGAGCAGTTCTTC. Translation gives CASSQDWGGAYNEQFF.